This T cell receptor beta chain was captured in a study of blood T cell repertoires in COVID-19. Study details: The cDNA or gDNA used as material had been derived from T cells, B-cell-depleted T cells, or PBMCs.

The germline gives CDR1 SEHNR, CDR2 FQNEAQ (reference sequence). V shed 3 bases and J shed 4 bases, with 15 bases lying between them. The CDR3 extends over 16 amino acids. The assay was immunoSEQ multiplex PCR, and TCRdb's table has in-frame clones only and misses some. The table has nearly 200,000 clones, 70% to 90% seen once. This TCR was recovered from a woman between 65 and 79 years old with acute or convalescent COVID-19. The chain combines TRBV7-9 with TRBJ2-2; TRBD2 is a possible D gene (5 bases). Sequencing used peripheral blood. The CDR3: CASSFPLARGTGELFF. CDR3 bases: TGTGCCAGCAGCTTCCCCCTAGCTCGGGGCACCGGGGAGCTGTTTTTT.